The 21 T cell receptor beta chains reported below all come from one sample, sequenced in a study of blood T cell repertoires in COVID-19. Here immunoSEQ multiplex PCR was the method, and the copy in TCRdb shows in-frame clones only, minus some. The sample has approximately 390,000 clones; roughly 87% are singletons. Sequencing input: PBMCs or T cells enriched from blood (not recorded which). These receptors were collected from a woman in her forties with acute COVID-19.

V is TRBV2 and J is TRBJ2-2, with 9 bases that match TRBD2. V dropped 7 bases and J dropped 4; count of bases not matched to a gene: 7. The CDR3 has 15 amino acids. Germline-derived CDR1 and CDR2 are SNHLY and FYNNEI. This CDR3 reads CASNGLASTTGELFF. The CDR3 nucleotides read TGTGCCAGCAACGGACTAGCGAGTACCACCGGGGAGCTGTTTTTT.

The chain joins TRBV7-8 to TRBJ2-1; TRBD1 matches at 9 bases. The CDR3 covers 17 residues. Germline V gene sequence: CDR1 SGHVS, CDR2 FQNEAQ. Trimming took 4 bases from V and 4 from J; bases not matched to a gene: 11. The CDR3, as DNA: TGTGCCAGCAGCTCCTCCGGGACAGGGCGCTCTTACAATGAGCAGTTCTTC. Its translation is CASSSSGTGRSYNEQFF.

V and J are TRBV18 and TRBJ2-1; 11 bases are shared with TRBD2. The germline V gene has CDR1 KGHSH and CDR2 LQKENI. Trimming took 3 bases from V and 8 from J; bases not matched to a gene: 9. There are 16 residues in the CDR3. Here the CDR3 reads CASSPGLAETSYEQFF. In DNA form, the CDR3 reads TGTGCCAGCTCACCGGGACTAGCGGAGACTTCGTATGAGCAGTTCTTC.

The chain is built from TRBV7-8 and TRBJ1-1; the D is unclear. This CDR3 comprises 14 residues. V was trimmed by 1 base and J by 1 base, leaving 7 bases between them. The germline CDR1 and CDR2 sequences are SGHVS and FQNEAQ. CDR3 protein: CASSLGESNTEAFF. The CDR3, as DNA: TGTGCCAGCAGCTTAGGAGAGTCGAACACTGAAGCTTTCTTT.

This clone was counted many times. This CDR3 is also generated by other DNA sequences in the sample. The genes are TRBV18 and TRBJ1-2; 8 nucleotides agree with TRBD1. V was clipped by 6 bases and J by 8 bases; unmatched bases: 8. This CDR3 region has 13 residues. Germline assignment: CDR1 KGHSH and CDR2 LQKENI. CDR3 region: CASSPDRGRGYTF. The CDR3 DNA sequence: TGTGCCAGCTCGCCCGACAGGGGTAGAGGCTACACCTTC. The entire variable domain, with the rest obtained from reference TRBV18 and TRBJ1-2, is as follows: NAGVMQNPRHLVRRRGQEARLRCSPMKGHSHVYWYRQLPEEGLKFMVYLQKENIIDESGMPKERFSAEFPKEGPSILRIQQVVRGDSAAYFCASSPDRGRGYTFGSGTRLTVV.

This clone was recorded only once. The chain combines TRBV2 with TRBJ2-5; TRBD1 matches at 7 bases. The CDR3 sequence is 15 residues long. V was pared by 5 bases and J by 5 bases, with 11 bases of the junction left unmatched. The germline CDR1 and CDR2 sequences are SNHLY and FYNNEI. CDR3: CASSSDRSAVETQYF. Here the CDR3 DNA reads TGTGCCAGCAGTTCGGACAGGTCAGCGGTGGAGACCCAGTACTTC.

The CDR3, as DNA: TGTGCCAGCAGCTTAGTCGCTAGCGGGGGGGTGTCAGATACGCAGTATTTT. This gives the protein CASSLVASGGVSDTQYF. The chain employs TRBV7-9 and TRBJ2-3; 12 positions agree with TRBD2. J was trimmed by 4 bases and V by 1 base; bases with no gene match: 6. The CDR3 extends over 17 amino acids. Germline V lookup: CDR1 SEHNR, CDR2 FQNEAQ (reference sequence). The variable domain in full, completed from reference TRBV7-9 and TRBJ2-3, reads DTGVSQNPRHKITKRGQNVTFRCDPISEHNRLYWYRQTLGQGPEFLTYFQNEAQLEKSRLLSDRFSAERPKGSFSTLEIQRTEQGDSAMYLCASSLVASGGVSDTQYFGPGTRLTVL.

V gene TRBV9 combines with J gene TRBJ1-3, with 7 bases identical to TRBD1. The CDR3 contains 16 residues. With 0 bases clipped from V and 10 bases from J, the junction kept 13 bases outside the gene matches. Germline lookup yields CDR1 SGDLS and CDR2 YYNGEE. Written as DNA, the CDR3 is TGTGCCAGCAGCGTAGCTTCGGGACAGACACAAACAACCATATATTTT. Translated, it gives CASSVASGQTQTTIYF.

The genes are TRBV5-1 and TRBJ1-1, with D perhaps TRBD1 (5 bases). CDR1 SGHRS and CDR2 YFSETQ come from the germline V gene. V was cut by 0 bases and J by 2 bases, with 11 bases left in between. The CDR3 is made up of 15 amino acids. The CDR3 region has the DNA TGCGCCAGCAGCTTGGTGACAAGGGGTAACACTGAAGCTTTCTTT. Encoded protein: CASSLVTRGNTEAFF.

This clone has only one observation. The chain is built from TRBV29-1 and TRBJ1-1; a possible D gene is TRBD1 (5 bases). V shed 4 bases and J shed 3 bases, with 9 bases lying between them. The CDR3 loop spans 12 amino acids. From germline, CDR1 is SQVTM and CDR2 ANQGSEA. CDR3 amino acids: CSVVGRDTEAFF. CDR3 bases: TGCAGCGTTGTGGGCAGGGACACTGAAGCTTTCTTT.

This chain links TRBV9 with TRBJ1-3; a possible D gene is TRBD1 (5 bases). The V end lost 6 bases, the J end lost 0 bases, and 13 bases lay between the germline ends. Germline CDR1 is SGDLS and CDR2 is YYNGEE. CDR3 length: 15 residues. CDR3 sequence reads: CASTPGQGSGNTIYF. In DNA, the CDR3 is TGTGCCAGCACCCCCGGGCAGGGCTCTGGAAACACCATATATTTT. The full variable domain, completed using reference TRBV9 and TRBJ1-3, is DSGVTQTPKHLITATGQRVTLRCSPRSGDLSVYWYQQSLDQGLQFLIQYYNGEERAKGNILERFSAQQFPDLHSELNLSSLELGDSALYFCASTPGQGSGNTIYFGEGSWLTVV.

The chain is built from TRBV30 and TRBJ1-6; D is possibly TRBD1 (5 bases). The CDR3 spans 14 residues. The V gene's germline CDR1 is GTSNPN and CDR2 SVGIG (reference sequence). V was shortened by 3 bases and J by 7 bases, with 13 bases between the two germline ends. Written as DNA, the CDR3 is TGTGCCTGGAGAGTCGGTGCAGGGAATTCACCCCTCCACTTT. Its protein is CAWRVGAGNSPLHF.

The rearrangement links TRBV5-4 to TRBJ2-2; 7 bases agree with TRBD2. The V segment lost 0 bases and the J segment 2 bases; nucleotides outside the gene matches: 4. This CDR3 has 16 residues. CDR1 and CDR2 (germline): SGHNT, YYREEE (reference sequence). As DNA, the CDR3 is TGTGCCAGCAGCTTGGGGCGGGGGTCAAACACCGGGGAGCTGTTTTTT. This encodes CASSLGRGSNTGELFF.

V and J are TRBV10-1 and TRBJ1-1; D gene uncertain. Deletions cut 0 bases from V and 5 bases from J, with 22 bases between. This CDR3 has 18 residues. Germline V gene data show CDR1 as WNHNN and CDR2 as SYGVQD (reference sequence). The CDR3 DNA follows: TGCGCCAGCAGTGAGTCGCTTATCGGATCGGGGTTCGGGACTGAAGCTTTCTTT. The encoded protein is CASSESLIGSGFGTEAFF.

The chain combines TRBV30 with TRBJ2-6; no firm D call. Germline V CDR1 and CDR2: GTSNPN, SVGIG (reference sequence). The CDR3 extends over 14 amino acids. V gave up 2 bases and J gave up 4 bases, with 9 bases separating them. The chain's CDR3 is CAWSPSAGANVLTF. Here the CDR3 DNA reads TGTGCCTGGAGTCCCTCAGCGGGGGCCAACGTCCTGACTTTC.

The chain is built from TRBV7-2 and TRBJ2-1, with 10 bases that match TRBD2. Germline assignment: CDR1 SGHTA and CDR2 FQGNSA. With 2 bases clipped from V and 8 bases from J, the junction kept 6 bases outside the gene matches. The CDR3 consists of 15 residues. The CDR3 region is CASSLQRGGVDEQFF. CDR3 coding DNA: TGTGCCAGCAGCTTACAGCGGGGGGGCGTCGATGAGCAGTTCTTC.

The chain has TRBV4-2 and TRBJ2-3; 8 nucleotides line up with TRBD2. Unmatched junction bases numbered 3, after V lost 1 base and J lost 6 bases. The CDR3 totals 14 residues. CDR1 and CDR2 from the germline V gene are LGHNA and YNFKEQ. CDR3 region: CASSQAGGGDTQYF. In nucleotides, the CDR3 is TGTGCCAGCAGCCAAGCCGGGGGGGGTGATACGCAGTATTTT.

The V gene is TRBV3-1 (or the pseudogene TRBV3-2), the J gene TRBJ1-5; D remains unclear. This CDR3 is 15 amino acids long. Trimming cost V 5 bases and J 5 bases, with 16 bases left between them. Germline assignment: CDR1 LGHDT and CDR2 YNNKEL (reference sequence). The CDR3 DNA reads TGTGCCAGCAGCTTGTCCCGGTCCCGCGATCAGCCCCAGCATTTT. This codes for CASSLSRSRDQPQHF.

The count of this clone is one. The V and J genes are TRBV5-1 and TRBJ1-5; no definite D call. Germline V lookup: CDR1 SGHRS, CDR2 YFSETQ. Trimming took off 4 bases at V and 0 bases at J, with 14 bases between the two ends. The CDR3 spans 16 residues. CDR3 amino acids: CASSRSSTDSNQPQHF. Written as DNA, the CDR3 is TGCGCCAGCAGCAGAAGCTCAACCGATAGCAATCAGCCCCAGCATTTT.

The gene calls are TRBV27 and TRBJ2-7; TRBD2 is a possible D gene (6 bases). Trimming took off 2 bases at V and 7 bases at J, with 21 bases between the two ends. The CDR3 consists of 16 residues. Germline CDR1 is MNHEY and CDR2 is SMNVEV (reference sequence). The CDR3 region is CASSLPSGVGSGEQYF. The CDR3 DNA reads TGTGCCAGCAGTTTACCCTCGGGAGTAGGGTCAGGAGAGCAGTACTTC.

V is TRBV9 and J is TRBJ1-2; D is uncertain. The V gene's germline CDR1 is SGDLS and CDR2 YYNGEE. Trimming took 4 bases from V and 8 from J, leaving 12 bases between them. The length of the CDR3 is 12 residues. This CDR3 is CASSSTAGGYTF. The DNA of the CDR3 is TGTGCCAGCAGCTCTACAGCTGGGGGCTACACCTTC.